The 8 T cell receptor beta chains in this list originate from one sample, sequenced in a study of blood T cell repertoires in COVID-19. The repertoire was sequenced with immunoSEQ multiplex PCR; TCRdb's copy has only in-frame clones and lacks some. The sample has 30,000 to 45,000 clones; just under 85% are singletons. Source material: peripheral blood. Receptors were obtained from a human donor in a cohort sampled during active COVID-19.

This clone was detected only once. The CDR3 coding sequence is TGCGCCAGCAGCTCGGACGGTGAGAGAGGGGAAAAACTGTTTTTT. It is translated as CASSSDGERGEKLFF. The J gene is TRBJ1-4, the V gene TRBV5-1; D is ambiguous. The CDR3 is made up of 15 amino acids. The ends were cut back, 3 bases at V and 8 bases at J, with 17 bases in the middle. The germline V gene encodes CDR1 SGHRS and CDR2 YFSETQ. Using reference TRBV5-1 and TRBJ1-4 for the parts outside the CDR3, the full variable domain is KAGVTQTPRYLIKTRGQQVTLSCSPISGHRSVSWYQQTPGQGLQFLFEYFSETQRNKGNFPGRFSGRQFSNSRSEMNVSTLELGDSALYLCASSSDGERGEKLFFGSGTQLSVL.

Written as DNA, the CDR3 is TGTGCCAGTTCCGACAGGGTCGTTGAAAAACTGTTTTTT. Its translation: CASSDRVVEKLFF. The genes are TRBV19 and TRBJ1-4; 7 nucleotides agree with TRBD1. Trimming at V came to 8 bases and at J to 7 bases, leaving 7 bases not matched to a gene. The germline CDR1 and CDR2 sequences are LNHDA and SQIVND (reference sequence). The CDR3 runs 13 residues.

This clone appeared a few times. This chain connects TRBV7-6 to TRBJ2-5; D gene unclear. Germline assignment: CDR1 SGHVS and CDR2 FNYEAQ. The CDR3 contains 14 residues. Trimming took 6 bases from V and 2 from J, leaving 13 bases between them. In nucleotides, the CDR3 is TGTGCCAGCAGTCCCAACTTCCTGCAAGAGACCCAGTACTTC. Residues: CASSPNFLQETQYF.

The table lists this clone with a few counts. The genes are TRBV7-9 and TRBJ2-1; 13 nucleotides agree with TRBD2. Germline-derived CDR1 and CDR2 are SEHNR and FQNEAQ (reference sequence). The CDR3 has 17 residues. J lost 8 bases, V lost 5 bases, and 12 bases had no gene match. CDR3 coding DNA: TGTGCCAGCAGCCCTCCGCCGCGACTAGCGGGGGGTTATGAGCAGTTCTTC. This codes for CASSPPPRLAGGYEQFF.

This clone was counted between two and nine times. V gene TRBV13 combines with J gene TRBJ2-7; TRBD1 is a possible D gene (6 bases). There are 14 residues in the CDR3. CDR1 and CDR2 (germline): PRHDT, FYEKMQ (reference sequence). Trimming took 4 bases from V and 7 from J, leaving 17 bases between them. As DNA, the CDR3 is TGTGCCAGCAGCTCGTACCTAACAGGGTCAGAGCAGTACTTC. Amino acids: CASSSYLTGSEQYF.

CDR3 protein: CASSHLEGEQYF. The CDR3 region has the DNA TGTGCCAGCAGCCATCTAGAGGGCGAGCAGTACTTC. This chain links TRBV9 with TRBJ2-7; tentative D call: TRBD2 (5 bases). V lost 4 bases to trimming and J lost 6 bases, with 11 bases between them. Germline lookup yields CDR1 SGDLS and CDR2 YYNGEE. This CDR3 has 12 residues.

The chain carries TRBV7-2 and TRBJ1-6; D may be TRBD1 (6 bases). The CDR3 extends over 12 amino acids. Looked up from germline, CDR1 is SGHTA and CDR2 is FQGNSA. V was cut by 5 bases and J by 8 bases, with 7 bases left in between. In DNA, the CDR3 is TGTGCCAGCAGCCAGGGGTATTCACCCCTCCACTTT. Amino acids: CASSQGYSPLHF. The variable domain in full, completed from reference TRBV7-2 and TRBJ1-6, reads GAGVSQSPSNKVTEKGKDVELRCDPISGHTALYWYRQSLGQGLEFLIYFQGNSAPDKSGLPSDRFSAERTGGSVSTLTIQRTQQEDSAVYLCASSQGYSPLHFGNGTRLTVT.

In regard to this clone: The identical CDR3 is also encoded by other nucleotide sequences in the sample. The genes are TRBV5-1 and TRBJ2-5, with D tentatively TRBD2 (6 bases). This CDR3 comprises 13 residues. CDR1 is SGHRS, CDR2 YFSETQ, per germline. V shed 0 bases and J shed 3 bases, with 6 bases lying between them. The CDR3 region is CASSLGGEETQYF. The CDR3 coding sequence is TGCGCCAGCAGCTTGGGCGGGGAAGAGACCCAGTACTTC.